A single T cell receptor (beta chain) is shown here with its context. The target antigen is unknown. This specimen comes from a study of beta chain features in type 1 diabetes. Every isolated RNA sample was fully reverse transcribed, so sequencing captured expressed TCRB transcripts. Each sample of naive, central memory or regulatory T cells had, on average, approximately 3.5 million reads. Clones were sequenced by immunoSEQ multiplex PCR, and TCRdb holds only the in-frame ones, with some missing. The profile shows hundreds of thousands of clones, roughly 13% of them singletons. Study-wide findings and caveats: Among all four CD4+ subsets, Type 1 diabetes patients had TCRB CDR3s that were moderately but significantly shorter.

What was sequenced was naive CD4+ T cells from blood. The source of this sequence is a man between 18 and 29 years old with type 1 diabetes.

The CDR3 DNA reads as TGCGCCAGCAGCTTGGCCGGGACGACCGGGGAGCTGTTTTTT. Translated: CASSLAGTTGELFF. The rearrangement links TRBV5-1 to TRBJ2-2; the D gene could be TRBD1 or TRBD2 (5 bases each). Trimming removed 0 bases at V and 5 bases at J, with 8 bases between. CDR1 SGHRS and CDR2 YFSETQ come from the germline V gene. This CDR3 is built from 14 residues.